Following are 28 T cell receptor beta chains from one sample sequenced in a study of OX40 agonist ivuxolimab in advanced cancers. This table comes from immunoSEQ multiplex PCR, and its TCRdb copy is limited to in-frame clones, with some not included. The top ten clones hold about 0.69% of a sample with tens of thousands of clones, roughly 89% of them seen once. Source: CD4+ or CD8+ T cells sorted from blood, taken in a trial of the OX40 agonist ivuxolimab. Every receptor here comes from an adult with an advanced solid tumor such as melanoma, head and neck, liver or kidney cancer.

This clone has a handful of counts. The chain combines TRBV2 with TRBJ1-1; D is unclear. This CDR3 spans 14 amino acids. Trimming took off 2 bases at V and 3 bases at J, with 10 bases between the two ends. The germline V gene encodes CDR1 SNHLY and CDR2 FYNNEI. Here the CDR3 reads CASSETGGDTEAFF. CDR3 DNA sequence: TGTGCCAGCAGTGAAACGGGTGGGGACACTGAAGCTTTCTTT.

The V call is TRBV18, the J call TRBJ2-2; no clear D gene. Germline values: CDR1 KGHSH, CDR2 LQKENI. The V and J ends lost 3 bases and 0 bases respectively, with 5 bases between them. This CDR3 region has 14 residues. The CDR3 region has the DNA TGTGCCAGCTCACCTGGCTCGAACACCGGGGAGCTGTTTTTT. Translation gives CASSPGSNTGELFF.

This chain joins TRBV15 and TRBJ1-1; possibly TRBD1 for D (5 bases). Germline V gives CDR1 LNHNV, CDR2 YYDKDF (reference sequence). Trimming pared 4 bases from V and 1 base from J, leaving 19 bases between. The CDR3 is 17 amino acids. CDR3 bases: TGTGCCACCAGCATTGGAAGAAGAGACAGCGGGAACACTGAAGCTTTCTTT. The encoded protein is CATSIGRRDSGNTEAFF.

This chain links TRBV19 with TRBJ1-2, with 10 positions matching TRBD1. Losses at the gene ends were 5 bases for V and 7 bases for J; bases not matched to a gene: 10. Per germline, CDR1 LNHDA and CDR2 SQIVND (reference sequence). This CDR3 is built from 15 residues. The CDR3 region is CASSPRTGGTGGYTF. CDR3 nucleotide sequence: TGTGCCAGTAGTCCCCGGACAGGGGGAACGGGTGGCTACACCTTC.

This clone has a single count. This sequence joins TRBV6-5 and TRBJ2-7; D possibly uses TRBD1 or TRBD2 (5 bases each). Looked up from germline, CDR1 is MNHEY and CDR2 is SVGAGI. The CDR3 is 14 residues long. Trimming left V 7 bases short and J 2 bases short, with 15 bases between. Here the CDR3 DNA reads TGTGCCAGCATGCGGGTGGGGACGCCCTACGAGCAGTACTTC. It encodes CASMRVGTPYEQYF.

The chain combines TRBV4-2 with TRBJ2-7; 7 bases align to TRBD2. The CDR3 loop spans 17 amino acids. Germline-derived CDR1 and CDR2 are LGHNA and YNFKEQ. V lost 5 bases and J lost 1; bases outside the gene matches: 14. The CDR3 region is CASSISQWREPSYEQYF. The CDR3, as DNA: TGTGCCAGCAGCATTAGCCAGTGGCGGGAGCCATCCTACGAGCAGTACTTC.

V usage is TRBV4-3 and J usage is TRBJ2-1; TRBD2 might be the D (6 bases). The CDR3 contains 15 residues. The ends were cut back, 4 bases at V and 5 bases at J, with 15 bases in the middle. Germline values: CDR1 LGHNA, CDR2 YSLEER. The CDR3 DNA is TGCGCCAGCAGCCGTACCGGGACTCCCCACAATGAGCAGTTCTTC. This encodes CASSRTGTPHNEQFF.

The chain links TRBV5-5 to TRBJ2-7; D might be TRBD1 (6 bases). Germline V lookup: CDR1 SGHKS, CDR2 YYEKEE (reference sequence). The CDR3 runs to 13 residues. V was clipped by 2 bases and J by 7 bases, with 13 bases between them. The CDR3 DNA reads TGTGCCAGCAGCTTCACAGGGTTGGGGGAGCAGTACTTC. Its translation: CASSFTGLGEQYF.

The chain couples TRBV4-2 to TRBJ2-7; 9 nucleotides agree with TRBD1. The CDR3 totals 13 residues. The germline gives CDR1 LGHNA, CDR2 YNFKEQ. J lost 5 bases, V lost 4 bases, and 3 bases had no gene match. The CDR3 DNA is TGTGCCAGCAGCCCCCGGACAGGGGACGAGCAGTACTTC. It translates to CASSPRTGDEQYF.

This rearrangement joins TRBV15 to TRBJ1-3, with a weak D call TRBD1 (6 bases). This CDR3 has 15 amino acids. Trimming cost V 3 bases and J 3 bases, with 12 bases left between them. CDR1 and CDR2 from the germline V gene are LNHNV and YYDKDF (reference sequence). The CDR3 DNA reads TGTGCCACCAGCAGGGGGGCAGGGAGTGGAAACACCATATATTTT. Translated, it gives CATSRGAGSGNTIYF.

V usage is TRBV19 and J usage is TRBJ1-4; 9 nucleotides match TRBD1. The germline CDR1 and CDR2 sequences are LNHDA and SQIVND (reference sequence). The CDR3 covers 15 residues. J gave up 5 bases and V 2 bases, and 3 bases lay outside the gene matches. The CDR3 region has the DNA TGTGCCAGTAGTATAACAGGGGGCCTAAATGAAAAACTGTTTTTT. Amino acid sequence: CASSITGGLNEKLFF.

For the CDR3, the DNA is TGTGCCAGCAGCCAGGGGACAGGGAAAAATCAGCCCCAGCATTTT. Its protein is CASSQGTGKNQPQHF. The chain has TRBV4-2 and TRBJ1-5, with 9 bases lining up with TRBD1. The length of the CDR3 is 15 residues. With 3 bases clipped from V and 4 bases from J, the junction kept 4 bases outside the gene matches. The germline gives CDR1 LGHNA, CDR2 YNFKEQ.

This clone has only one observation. The CDR3 spells CASSELGTRAGEQYF. DNA for the CDR3: TGTGCCAGCAGTGAATTGGGGACTAGGGCTGGGGAGCAGTACTTC. The chain employs TRBV2 and TRBJ2-7; 8 bases align to TRBD2. Trimming at V came to 2 bases and at J to 7 bases, leaving 10 bases not matched to a gene. Germline lookup yields CDR1 SNHLY and CDR2 FYNNEI. The CDR3 sequence is 15 residues long. Drawing the rest from reference TRBV2 and TRBJ2-7, the complete variable domain is EPEVTQTPSHQVTQMGQEVILRCVPISNHLYFYWYRQILGQKVEFLVSFYNNEISEKSEIFDDQFSVERPDGSNFTLKIRSTKLEDSAMYFCASSELGTRAGEQYFGPGTRLTVT.

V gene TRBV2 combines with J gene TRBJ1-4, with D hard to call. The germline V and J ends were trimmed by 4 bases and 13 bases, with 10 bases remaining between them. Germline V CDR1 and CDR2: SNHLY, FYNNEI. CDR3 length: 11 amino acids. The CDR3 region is CASSALHGLFF. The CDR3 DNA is TGTGCCAGCAGTGCGCTACACGGACTGTTTTTT.

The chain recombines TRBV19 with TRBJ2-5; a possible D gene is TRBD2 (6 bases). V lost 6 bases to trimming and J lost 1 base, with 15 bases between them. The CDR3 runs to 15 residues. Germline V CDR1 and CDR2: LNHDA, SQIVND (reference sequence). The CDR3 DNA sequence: TGTGCCAGTAGAAACCGAGGGACTTTCCAAGAGACCCAGTACTTC. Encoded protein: CASRNRGTFQETQYF.

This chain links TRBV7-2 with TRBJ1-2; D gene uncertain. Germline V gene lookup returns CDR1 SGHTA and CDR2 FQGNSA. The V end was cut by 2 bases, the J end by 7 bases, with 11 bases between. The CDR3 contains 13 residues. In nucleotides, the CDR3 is TGTGCCAGCAGCTTACCGGGGAGGGTTGGCTACACCTTC. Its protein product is CASSLPGRVGYTF.

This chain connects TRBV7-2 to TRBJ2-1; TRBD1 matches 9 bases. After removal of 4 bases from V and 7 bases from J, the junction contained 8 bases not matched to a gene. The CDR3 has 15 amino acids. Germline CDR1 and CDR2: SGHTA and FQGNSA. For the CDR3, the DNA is TGTGCCAGCAGCTCGGGACAGGGAGTTTGGAATGAGCAGTTCTTC. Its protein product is CASSSGQGVWNEQFF. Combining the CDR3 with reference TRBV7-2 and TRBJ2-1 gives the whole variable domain GAGVSQSPSNKVTEKGKDVELRCDPISGHTALYWYRQSLGQGLEFLIYFQGNSAPDKSGLPSDRFSAERTGGSVSTLTIQRTQQEDSAVYLCASSSGQGVWNEQFFGPGTRLTVL.

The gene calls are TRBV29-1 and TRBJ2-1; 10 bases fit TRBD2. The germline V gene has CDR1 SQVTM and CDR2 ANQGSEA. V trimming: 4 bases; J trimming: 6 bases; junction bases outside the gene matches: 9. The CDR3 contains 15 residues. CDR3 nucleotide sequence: TGCAGCGTTGTGTCTTCCAGCGGGAGGGCCAATGAGCAGTTCTTC. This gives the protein CSVVSSSGRANEQFF.

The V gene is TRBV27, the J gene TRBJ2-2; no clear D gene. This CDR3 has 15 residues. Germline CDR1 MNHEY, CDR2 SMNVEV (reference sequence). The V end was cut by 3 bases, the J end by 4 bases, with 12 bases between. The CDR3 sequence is CASSFWPRLTGELFF. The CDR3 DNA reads TGTGCCAGCAGTTTCTGGCCTCGGCTCACCGGGGAGCTGTTTTTT.

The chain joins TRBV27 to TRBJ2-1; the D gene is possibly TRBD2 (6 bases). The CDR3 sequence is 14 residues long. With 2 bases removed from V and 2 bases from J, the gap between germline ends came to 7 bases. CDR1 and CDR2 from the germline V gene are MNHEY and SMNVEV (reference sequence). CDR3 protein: CASSLGLPYNEQFF. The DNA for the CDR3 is TGTGCCAGCAGTTTAGGACTACCCTACAATGAGCAGTTCTTC.

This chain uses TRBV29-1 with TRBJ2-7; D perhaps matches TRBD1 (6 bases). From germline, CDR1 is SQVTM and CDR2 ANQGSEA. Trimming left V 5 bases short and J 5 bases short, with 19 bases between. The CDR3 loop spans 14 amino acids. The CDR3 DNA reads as TGCAGCGTTCAAATCAGGGGTATCGGCCACGAGCAGTACTTC. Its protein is CSVQIRGIGHEQYF.

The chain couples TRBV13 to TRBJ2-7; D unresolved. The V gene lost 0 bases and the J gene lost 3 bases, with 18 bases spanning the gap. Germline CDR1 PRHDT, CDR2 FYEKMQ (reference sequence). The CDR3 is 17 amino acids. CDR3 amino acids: CASSLGSPILSYYEQYF. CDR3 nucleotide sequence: TGTGCCAGCAGCTTAGGCTCCCCAATCCTATCTTACTACGAGCAGTACTTC.

The CDR3 reads CASSLSRTDTQYF. CDR3 in DNA: TGTGCCAGCAGCTTATCCCGCACAGATACGCAGTATTTT. The V and J genes are TRBV11-3 and TRBJ2-3; D uncertain. CDR1 is SGHNT and CDR2 is YENEEA in the germline V gene. V lost 2 bases to trimming and J lost 1 base, with 4 bases between them. The CDR3 extends over 13 amino acids.

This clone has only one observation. CDR3 region: CASSLGREDTQYF. The DNA for the CDR3 is TGTGCCAGCAGCTTAGGGCGGGAAGATACGCAGTATTTT. The genes are TRBV7-2 and TRBJ2-3; possibly TRBD2 for D (6 bases). With 1 base removed from V and 5 bases from J, the gap between germline ends came to 7 bases. CDR1 is SGHTA and CDR2 is FQGNSA in the germline V gene. This CDR3 has 13 residues.

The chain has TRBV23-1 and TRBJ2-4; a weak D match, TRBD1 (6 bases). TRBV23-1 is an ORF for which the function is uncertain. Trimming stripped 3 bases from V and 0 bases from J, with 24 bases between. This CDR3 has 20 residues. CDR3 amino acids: CASSHSGTQGRGEAKNIQYF. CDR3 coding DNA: TGCGCCAGCAGTCATTCCGGGACCCAGGGGCGAGGGGAAGCCAAAAACATTCAGTACTTC.

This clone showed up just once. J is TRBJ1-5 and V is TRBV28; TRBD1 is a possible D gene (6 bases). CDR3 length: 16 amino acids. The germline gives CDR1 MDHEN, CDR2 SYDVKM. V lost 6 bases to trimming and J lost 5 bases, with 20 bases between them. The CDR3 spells CASSPLLRGGDQPQHF. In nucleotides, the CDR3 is TGTGCCAGCAGCCCCTTATTGAGGGGGGGAGATCAGCCCCAGCATTTT.

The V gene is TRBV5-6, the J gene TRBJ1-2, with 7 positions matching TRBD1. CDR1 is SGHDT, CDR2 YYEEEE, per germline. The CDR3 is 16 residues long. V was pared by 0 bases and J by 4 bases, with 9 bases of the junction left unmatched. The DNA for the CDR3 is TGTGCCAGCAGCTTGGATGCAGGGGCAGGGGGCTATGGCTACACCTTC. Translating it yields CASSLDAGAGGYGYTF.

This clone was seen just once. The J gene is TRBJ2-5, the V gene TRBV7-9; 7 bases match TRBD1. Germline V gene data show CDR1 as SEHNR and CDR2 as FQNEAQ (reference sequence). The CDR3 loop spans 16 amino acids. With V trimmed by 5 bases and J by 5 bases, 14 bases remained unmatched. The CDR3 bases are TGTGCCAGCAGCCCCATCTCGACAGGGTTTGGGGAGACCCAGTACTTC. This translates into CASSPISTGFGETQYF.